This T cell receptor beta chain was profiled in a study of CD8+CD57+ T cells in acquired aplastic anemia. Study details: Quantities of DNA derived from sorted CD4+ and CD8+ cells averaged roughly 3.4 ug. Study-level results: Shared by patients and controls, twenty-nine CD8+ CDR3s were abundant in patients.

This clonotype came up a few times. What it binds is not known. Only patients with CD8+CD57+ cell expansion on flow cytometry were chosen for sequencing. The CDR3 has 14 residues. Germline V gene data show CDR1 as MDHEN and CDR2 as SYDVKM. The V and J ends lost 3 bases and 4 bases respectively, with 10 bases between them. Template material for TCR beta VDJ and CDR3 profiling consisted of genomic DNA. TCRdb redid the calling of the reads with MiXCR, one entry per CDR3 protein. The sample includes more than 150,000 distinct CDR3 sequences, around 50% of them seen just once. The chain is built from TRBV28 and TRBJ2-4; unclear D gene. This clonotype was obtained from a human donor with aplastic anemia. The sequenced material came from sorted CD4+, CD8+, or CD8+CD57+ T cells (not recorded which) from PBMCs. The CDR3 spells CASSFGHTKNIQYF. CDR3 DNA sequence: TGTGCCAGCAGTTTTGGGCACACGAAAAACATTCAGTACTTC.